Described below is a single T cell receptor beta chain sequence and its context. Its matching antigen is unknown. Both 60 Vbeta primers and 13 Jbeta primers went into the PCR. Here immunoSEQ multiplex PCR was the method, and the copy in TCRdb shows in-frame clones only, minus some. The sample includes around 79,000 clones, 65% to 85% of them seen just once. This entry comes from a study of cytomegalovirus exposure and HLA in healthy donors. About the study: In an earlier analysis, 90 million to 130 million unique TCR beta sequences were found from some 200 million T cells.

Per the germline V gene, CDR1 is SGHAT and CDR2 is FQNNGV. The CDR3 runs 15 residues. V was clipped by 5 bases and J by 4 bases; unmatched bases: 4. General observations from the study: It was reportedly the case that the classifier diagnosed cytomegalovirus status with high specificity and sensitivity. Within a later analysis, the majority of CMV-associated TCR beta chains appeared HLA-restricted.

This chain uses TRBV11-2 with TRBJ2-7, with 14 bases lining up with TRBD2. Specimen: PBMCs. The receptor's source is a woman aged 40 to 50 in good health and CMV-seropositive. Here the CDR3 reads CASSPRTSGGYEQYF. CDR3 nucleotide sequence: TGTGCCAGCAGCCCCCGGACTAGCGGGGGGTACGAGCAGTACTTC.